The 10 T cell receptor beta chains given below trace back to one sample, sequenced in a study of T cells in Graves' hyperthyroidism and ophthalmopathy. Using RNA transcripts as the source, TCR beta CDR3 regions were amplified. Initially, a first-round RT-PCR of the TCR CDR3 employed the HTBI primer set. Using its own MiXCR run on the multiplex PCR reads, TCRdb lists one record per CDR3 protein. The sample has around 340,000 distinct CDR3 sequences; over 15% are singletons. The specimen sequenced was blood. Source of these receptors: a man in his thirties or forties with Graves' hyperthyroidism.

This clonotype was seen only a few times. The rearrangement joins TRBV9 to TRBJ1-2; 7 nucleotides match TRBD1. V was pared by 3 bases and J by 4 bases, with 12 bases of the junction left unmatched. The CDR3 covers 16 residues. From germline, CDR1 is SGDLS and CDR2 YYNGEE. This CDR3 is CASSGFRDRKPYGYTF. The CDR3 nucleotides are TGTGCCAGCAGCGGGTTCCGGGACAGAAAACCCTATGGCTACACCTTC.

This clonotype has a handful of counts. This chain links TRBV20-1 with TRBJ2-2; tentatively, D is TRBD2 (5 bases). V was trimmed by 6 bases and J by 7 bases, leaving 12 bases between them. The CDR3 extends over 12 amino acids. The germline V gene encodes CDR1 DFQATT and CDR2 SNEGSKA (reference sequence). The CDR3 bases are TGCAGTGCCCCGGGAAGGAACGGGGAGCTGTTTTTT. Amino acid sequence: CSAPGRNGELFF.

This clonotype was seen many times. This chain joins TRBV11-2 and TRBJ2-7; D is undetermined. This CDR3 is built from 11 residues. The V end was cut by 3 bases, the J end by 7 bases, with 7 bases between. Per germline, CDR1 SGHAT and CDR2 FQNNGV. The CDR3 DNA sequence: TGTGCCAGCAGCTTTCTACGGGAGCAGTACTTC. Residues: CASSFLREQYF.

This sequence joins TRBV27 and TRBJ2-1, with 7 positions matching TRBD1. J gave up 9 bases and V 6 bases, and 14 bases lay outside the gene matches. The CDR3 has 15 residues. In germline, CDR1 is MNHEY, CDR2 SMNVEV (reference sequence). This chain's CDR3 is CASSQGSGTVGEQFF. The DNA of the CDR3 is TGTGCCAGCAGCCAAGGGTCCGGGACAGTAGGTGAGCAGTTCTTC.

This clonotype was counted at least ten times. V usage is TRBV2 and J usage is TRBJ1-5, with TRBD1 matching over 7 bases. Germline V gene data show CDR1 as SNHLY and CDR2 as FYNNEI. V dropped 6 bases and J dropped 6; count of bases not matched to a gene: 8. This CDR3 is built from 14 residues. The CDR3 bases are TGTGCCAGCAGGGATGACAGGGTAGGTCAGCCCCAGCATTTT. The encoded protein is CASRDDRVGQPQHF.

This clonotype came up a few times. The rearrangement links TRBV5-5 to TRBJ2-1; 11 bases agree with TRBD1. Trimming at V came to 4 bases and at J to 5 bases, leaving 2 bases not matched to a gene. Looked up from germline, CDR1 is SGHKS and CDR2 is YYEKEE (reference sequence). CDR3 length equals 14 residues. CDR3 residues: CASSPGQGDNEQFF. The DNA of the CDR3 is TGTGCCAGCAGCCCGGGACAGGGGGACAATGAGCAGTTCTTC.

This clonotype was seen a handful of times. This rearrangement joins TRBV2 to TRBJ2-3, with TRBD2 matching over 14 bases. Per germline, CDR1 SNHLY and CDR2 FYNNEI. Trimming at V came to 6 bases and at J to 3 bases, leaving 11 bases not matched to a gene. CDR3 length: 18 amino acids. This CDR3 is CASRATSGGALATDTQYF. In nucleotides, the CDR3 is TGTGCCAGCAGGGCGACTAGCGGGGGGGCCTTAGCGACAGATACGCAGTATTTT.

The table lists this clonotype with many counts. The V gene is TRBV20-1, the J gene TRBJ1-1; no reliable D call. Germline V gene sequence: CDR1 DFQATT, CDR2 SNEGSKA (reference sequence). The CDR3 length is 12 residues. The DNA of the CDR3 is TGCACCATATTCCCCCCCAGGATAGAAGCTTTCTTT. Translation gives CTIFPPRIEAFF.

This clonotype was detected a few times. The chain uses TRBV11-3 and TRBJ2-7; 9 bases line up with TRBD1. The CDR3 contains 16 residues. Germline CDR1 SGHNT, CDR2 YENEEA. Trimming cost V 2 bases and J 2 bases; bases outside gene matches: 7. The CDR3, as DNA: TGTGCCAGCAGCTTATACCGGGACAGGGCAACCTACGAGCAGTACTTC. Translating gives CASSLYRDRATYEQYF.

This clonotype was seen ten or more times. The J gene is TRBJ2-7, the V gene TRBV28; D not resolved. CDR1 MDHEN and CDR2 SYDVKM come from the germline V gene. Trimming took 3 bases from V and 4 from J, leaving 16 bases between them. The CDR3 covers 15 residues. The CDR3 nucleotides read TGTGCCAGCAGTTTGACCGATCGAACCCCTTACGAGCAGTACTTC. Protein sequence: CASSLTDRTPYEQYF. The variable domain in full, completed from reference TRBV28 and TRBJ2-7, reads DVKVTQSSRYLVKRTGEKVFLECVQDMDHENMFWYRQDPGLGLRLIYFSYDVKMKEKGDIPEGYSVSREKKERFSLILESASTNQTSMYLCASSLTDRTPYEQYFGPGTRLTVT.